This T cell receptor (beta chain) originates from a study of cytomegalovirus exposure and HLA in healthy donors. The PCR employed 60 Vbeta primers together with 13 Jbeta primers. The assay was immunoSEQ multiplex PCR, and TCRdb's table has in-frame clones only and misses some. The table has roughly 150,000 clones, under 85% seen once. Losses at the gene ends were 7 bases for V and 3 bases for J; bases not matched to a gene: 8. CDR1 SNHLY and CDR2 FYNNEI come from the germline V gene. The CDR3 is 14 amino acids. This receptor was taken from a woman between 18 and 29 years old in good health and CMV-seropositive. The chain combines TRBV2 with TRBJ1-2, with 7 positions matching TRBD1. The sequencing sample was made of PBMCs. The CDR3 reads CASKPQTGYYGYTF. In nucleotides, the CDR3 is TGTGCCAGCAAACCGCAGACAGGGTACTATGGCTACACCTTC.